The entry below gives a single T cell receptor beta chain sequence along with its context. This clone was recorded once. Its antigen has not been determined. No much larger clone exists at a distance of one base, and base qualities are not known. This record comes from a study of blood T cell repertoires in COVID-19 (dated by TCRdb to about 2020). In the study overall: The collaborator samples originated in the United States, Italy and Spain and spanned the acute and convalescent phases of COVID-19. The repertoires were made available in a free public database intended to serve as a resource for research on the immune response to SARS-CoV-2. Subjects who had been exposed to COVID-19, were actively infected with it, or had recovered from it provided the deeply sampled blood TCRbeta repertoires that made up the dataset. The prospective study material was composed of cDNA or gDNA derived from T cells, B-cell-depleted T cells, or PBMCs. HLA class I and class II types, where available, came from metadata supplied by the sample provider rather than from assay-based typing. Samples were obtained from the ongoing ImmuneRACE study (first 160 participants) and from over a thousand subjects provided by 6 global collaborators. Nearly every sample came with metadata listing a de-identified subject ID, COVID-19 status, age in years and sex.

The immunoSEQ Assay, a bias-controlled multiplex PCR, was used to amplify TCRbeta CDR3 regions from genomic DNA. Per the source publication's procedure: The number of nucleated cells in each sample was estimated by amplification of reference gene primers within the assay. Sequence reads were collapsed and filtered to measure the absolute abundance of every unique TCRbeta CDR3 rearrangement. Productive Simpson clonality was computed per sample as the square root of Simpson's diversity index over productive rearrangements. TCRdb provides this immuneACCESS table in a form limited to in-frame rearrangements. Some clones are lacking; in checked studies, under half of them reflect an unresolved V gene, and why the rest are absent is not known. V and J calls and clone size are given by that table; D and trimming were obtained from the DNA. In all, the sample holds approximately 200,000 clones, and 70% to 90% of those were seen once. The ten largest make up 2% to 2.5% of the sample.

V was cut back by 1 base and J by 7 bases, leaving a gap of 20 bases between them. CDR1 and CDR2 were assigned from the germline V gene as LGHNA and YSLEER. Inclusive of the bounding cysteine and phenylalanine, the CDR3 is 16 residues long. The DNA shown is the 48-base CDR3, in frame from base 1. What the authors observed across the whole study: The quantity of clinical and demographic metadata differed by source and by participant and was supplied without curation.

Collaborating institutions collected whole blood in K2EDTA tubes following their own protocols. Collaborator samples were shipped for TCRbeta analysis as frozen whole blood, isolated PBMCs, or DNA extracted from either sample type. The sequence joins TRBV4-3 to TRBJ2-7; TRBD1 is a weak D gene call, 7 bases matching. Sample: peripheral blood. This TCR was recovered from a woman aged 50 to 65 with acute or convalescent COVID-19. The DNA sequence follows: TGCGCCAGCAGCCAAGCGGCGGAGACAGGGAGGAATGAGCAGTACTTC. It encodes CASSQAAETGRNEQYF.